This entry lists 31 T cell receptor beta chains sequenced from one sample in a study of monozygotic twins with inflammatory bowel disease. Each CDR3 protein gets one entry in TCRdb, which reprocessed the 5' RACE reads and gives no DNA. This sample's table has about 170,000 distinct CDR3 sequences. The sequenced material came from blood. The origin of the receptors is a human donor with ulcerative colitis or Crohn's disease, or a healthy co-twin of an affected twin (not recorded which).

J is TRBJ2-7 and V is TRBV6-5; TCRdb's D gene call, TRBD2, goes unchecked for lack of DNA. The CDR3 is 19 amino acids. CDR1 and CDR2 from the germline V gene are MNHEY and SVGAGI. This CDR3 reads CASSLRMRGTSGRMDEQYF.

The chain has TRBV5-1 and TRBJ2-1; without DNA, the TCRdb call of TRBD2 cannot be checked. From germline, CDR1 is SGHRS and CDR2 YFSETQ. The CDR3 consists of 17 residues. CDR3 sequence reads: CASSSGLAGLPYNEQFF.

The chain uses TRBV28 and TRBJ2-1; the D call of TRBD1 rests on TCRdb alone, since no DNA is present to check it. This CDR3 has 15 amino acids. Per germline, CDR1 MDHEN and CDR2 SYDVKM. The CDR3 region is CASQIWRRNSAEQFF.

This chain uses TRBV7-2 with TRBJ1-2; TCRdb's assignment of TRBD1 cannot be checked, as there is no DNA. The CDR3 is made up of 16 amino acids. CDR1 and CDR2 from the germline V gene are SGHTA and FQGNSA. CDR3 residues: CASSLGRGTGHYGYTF.

CDR3 sequence reads: CASRTSGNSYNEQFF. The chain couples TRBV6-1 to TRBJ2-1; lacking DNA, the TRBD2 call made by TCRdb goes unchecked. The CDR3 sequence is 15 residues long. The germline V gene has CDR1 MNHNS and CDR2 SASEGT.

J is TRBJ1-1 and V is TRBV6-1; absent DNA, TCRdb's TRBD1 call cannot be checked. Germline CDR1 is MNHNS and CDR2 is SASEGT. CDR3 length: 14 residues. The CDR3 reads CASSWTGGTTEAFF.

The V call is TRBV7-2, the J call TRBJ2-7; TCRdb's D call, TRBD1, is unchecked because there is no DNA. Germline values: CDR1 SGHTA, CDR2 FQGNSA. CDR3 length equals 17 residues. CDR3 in amino acids: CATATGGWEANLHEQYF. The variable domain in full, with the rest retrieved from reference TRBV7-2 and TRBJ2-7, is GAGVSQSPSNKVTEKGKDVELRCDPISGHTALYWYRQSLGQGLEFLIYFQGNSAPDKSGLPSDRFSAERTGGSVSTLTIQRTQQEDSAVYLCATATGGWEANLHEQYFGPGTRLTVT.

This chain links TRBV20-1 with TRBJ1-4. The CDR3 runs to 15 residues. CDR1 DFQATT and CDR2 SNEGSKA come from the germline V gene (reference sequence). The CDR3 protein is CSARRTGALEEKLFF.

This rearrangement joins TRBV10-3 to TRBJ2-1. Germline CDR1 ENHRY, CDR2 SYGVKD. The CDR3 loop spans 17 amino acids. The CDR3 is CAISVKKVYQWDNEQFF.

V is TRBV6-2 or TRBV6-3 and J is TRBJ2-1. CDR3 length equals 14 residues. Germline loops: CDR1 MNHEY, CDR2 SVGEGT. The CDR3 loop is CASSYSNGRNEHFF.

The chain couples TRBV2 to TRBJ2-1. CDR3 length: 11 residues. Germline CDR1 is SNHLY and CDR2 is FYNNEI. The CDR3 reads CASSVAYEQFF.

This rearrangement joins TRBV9 to TRBJ2-3; TCRdb picks TRBD2, but there is no DNA to check that call. Germline lookup yields CDR1 SGDLS and CDR2 YYNGEE. CDR3 length: 16 amino acids. The CDR3 reads CASSPGLAGGTDTQYF.

The chain recombines TRBV6-5 with TRBJ1-2. Germline-derived CDR1 and CDR2 are MNHEY and SVGAGI. The CDR3 runs to 18 residues. The chain's CDR3 is CASRDDRPELRASYGYTF.

The rearrangement joins TRBV4-3 to TRBJ1-6. Germline CDR1 and CDR2: LGHNA and YSLEER. The CDR3 length is 14 residues. The CDR3 spells CASSQEIRNSPLHF.

The rearrangement uses TRBV20-1 and TRBJ2-2. Germline assignment: CDR1 DFQATT and CDR2 SNEGSKA (reference sequence). The CDR3 runs to 13 residues. This CDR3 reads CSASIGYTGELFF.

The chain combines TRBV7-6 with TRBJ1-5; without DNA, the TCRdb call of TRBD1 cannot be checked. Germline values: CDR1 SGHVS, CDR2 FNYEAQ. This CDR3 contains 14 residues. Here the CDR3 reads CASSKTGGSQPQHF.

CDR3: CASSYRAGSNQPQHF. The rearrangement uses TRBV6-2 or TRBV6-3 and TRBJ1-5; TCRdb's assignment of TRBD1 cannot be checked, as there is no DNA. The CDR3 length is 15 residues. Germline CDR1 is MNHEY and CDR2 is SVGEGT.

The chain carries TRBV20-1 and TRBJ2-1. The germline V gene has CDR1 DFQATT and CDR2 SNEGSKA (reference sequence). The CDR3 is made up of 15 amino acids. CDR3 sequence reads: CSARPGQSSYNEQFF.

V usage is TRBV7-8 and J usage is TRBJ1-5; TCRdb designates TRBD1, a call that cannot be tested without DNA. The CDR3 length is 16 residues. Germline CDR1 and CDR2: SGHVS and FQNEAQ. The CDR3 spells CASSLVGGRSNQPQHF.

This chain links TRBV9 with TRBJ2-1; TCRdb returns TRBD2, unconfirmable since there is no DNA. The V gene's germline CDR1 is SGDLS and CDR2 YYNGEE. The CDR3 consists of 15 residues. The CDR3 here is CASSPRTSADNEQFF. The full variable domain, rest sourced from reference TRBV9 and TRBJ2-1, is DSGVTQTPKHLITATGQRVTLRCSPRSGDLSVYWYQQSLDQGLQFLIQYYNGEERAKGNILERFSAQQFPDLHSELNLSSLELGDSALYFCASSPRTSADNEQFFGPGTRLTVL.

The chain carries TRBV10-3 and TRBJ1-1; the D call from TCRdb, TRBD1, cannot be confirmed without DNA. This CDR3 has 13 residues. Germline V CDR1 and CDR2: ENHRY, SYGVKD. The CDR3: CAISPGLGTEAFF.

The chain employs TRBV14 and TRBJ2-5; TCRdb's assignment of TRBD1 cannot be checked, as there is no DNA. The CDR3 covers 15 residues. Germline lookup yields CDR1 SGHDN and CDR2 FVKESK. The CDR3 protein is CASSHLGQNQETQYF.

The rearrangement joins TRBV5-4 to TRBJ2-2. The CDR3 covers 15 residues. In germline, CDR1 is SGHNT, CDR2 YYREEE (reference sequence). CDR3 amino acids: CASSFALKNTGELFF.

The rearrangement joins TRBV9 to TRBJ2-1. Germline CDR1 reads SGDLS; CDR2 reads YYNGEE. This CDR3 has 13 amino acids. CDR3 amino acids: CASSVSGYNEQFF.

The chain uses TRBV20-1 and TRBJ2-2; TCRdb's D call of TRBD2 is untestable without DNA. In germline, CDR1 is DFQATT, CDR2 SNEGSKA (reference sequence). The CDR3 runs to 14 residues. CDR3 residues: CSATLDSNTGELFF.

This sequence joins TRBV12-3 or TRBV12-4 and TRBJ1-1. This CDR3 comprises 15 residues. The CDR3 sequence: CASSLDPTGLSEAFF.

The rearrangement joins TRBV27 to TRBJ2-3. Germline CDR1 MNHEY, CDR2 SMNVEV (reference sequence). The CDR3 is 14 residues long. This CDR3 is CASSPTDWRDTQYF.

The rearrangement joins TRBV18 to TRBJ2-3. Germline-derived CDR1 and CDR2 are KGHSH and LQKENI. This CDR3 comprises 13 residues. Here the CDR3 reads CASSPVLVDTQYF.

The rearrangement links TRBV7-9 to TRBJ2-5. CDR1 and CDR2 (germline): SEHNR, FQNEAQ (reference sequence). The CDR3 extends over 12 amino acids. The CDR3 reads CASSQTIQTQYF.

The chain links TRBV5-5 to TRBJ2-1. This CDR3 has 12 residues. Per germline, CDR1 SGHKS and CDR2 YYEKEE (reference sequence). CDR3 in amino acids: CASSYWIEEQFF.

The chain uses TRBV2 and TRBJ1-1; no DNA is available, so the TRBD1 call from TCRdb remains unchecked. Germline-derived CDR1 and CDR2 are SNHLY and FYNNEI. The length of the CDR3 is 13 residues. CDR3: CAGRQGRGTEAFF.